Each of the 28 T cell receptor beta chains below was sequenced from the same sample in a study of blood T cell repertoires in COVID-19. Measured with immunoSEQ multiplex PCR; TCRdb has only the in-frame clones, and not every one. Of 110,000 to 150,000 clones in the sample, approximately 83% were seen once. Material for sequencing was peripheral blood. The receptors come from a human donor in a cohort sampled during active COVID-19.

This sequence joins TRBV6-1 and TRBJ1-5, with unresolved D. Germline loops: CDR1 MNHNS, CDR2 SASEGT. The CDR3 runs 14 residues. Trimming cost V 3 bases and J 0 bases, with 6 bases left between them. Written as DNA, the CDR3 is TGTGCCAGCAGTGAGTCAAATAGCAATCAGCCCCAGCATTTT. Translating it yields CASSESNSNQPQHF.

The chain is built from TRBV5-1 and TRBJ1-4; 7 positions match TRBD1. Germline CDR1 and CDR2: SGHRS and YFSETQ. The CDR3 totals 16 residues. Trimming took 4 bases from V and 7 from J; bases not matched to a gene: 13. CDR3 loop: CASSPRQGGSGEKLFF. The CDR3 DNA follows: TGCGCCAGCAGCCCTCGACAGGGTGGGTCAGGTGAAAAACTGTTTTTT.

The chain combines TRBV19 with TRBJ2-3; 8 positions agree with TRBD1. V trimming: 5 bases; J trimming: 8 bases; junction bases outside the gene matches: 12. Looked up from germline, CDR1 is LNHDA and CDR2 is SQIVND (reference sequence). The CDR3 sequence is 15 residues long. The CDR3 DNA sequence: TGTGCCAGTAGTTCGACAGGGGACCCAGGGGGTACGCAGTATTTT. It is translated as CASSSTGDPGGTQYF.

Turning to this clone: The sample contains more than one DNA sequence encoding this CDR3. The rearrangement joins TRBV19 to TRBJ2-2, with unresolved D. Germline V lookup: CDR1 LNHDA, CDR2 SQIVND (reference sequence). Between the trimmed V and J ends, which lost 2 bases and 0 bases, there was a span of 4 bases. The CDR3 length is 14 residues. The CDR3 nucleotides read TGTGCCAGTAGTATATCTCCGAACACCGGGGAGCTGTTTTTT. Translation: CASSISPNTGELFF.

This chain joins TRBV6-4 and TRBJ2-2; 9 positions agree with TRBD2. CDR3 size: 14 residues. Per the germline V gene, CDR1 is MRHNA and CDR2 is SNTAGT. After removal of 6 bases from V and 3 bases from J, the junction contained 2 bases not matched to a gene. The CDR3 loop is CASRRLADTGELFF. The CDR3 region has the DNA TGTGCCAGCAGGCGACTAGCGGACACCGGGGAGCTGTTTTTT.

The chain has TRBV19 and TRBJ2-3; 10 bases fit TRBD2. Losses at the gene ends were 5 bases for V and 7 bases for J; bases not matched to a gene: 12. The germline CDR1 and CDR2 sequences are LNHDA and SQIVND (reference sequence). This CDR3 contains 16 residues. CDR3 DNA: TGTGCCAGTAGTCGCGTGACTAGCGGGCCCGGGAATACGCAGTATTTT. Encoded protein: CASSRVTSGPGNTQYF.

The table lists this clone with a few counts. The V gene is TRBV5-1, the J gene TRBJ1-1, with D unclear. This CDR3 contains 13 residues. The V gene's germline CDR1 is SGHRS and CDR2 YFSETQ. The V end was cut by 0 bases, the J end by 8 bases, with 11 bases between. The CDR3 loop reads CASSLEVHTEAFF. CDR3 coding DNA: TGCGCCAGCAGCTTGGAAGTCCATACAGAAGCTTTCTTT.

The J gene is TRBJ2-5, the V gene TRBV14; TRBD1 is a possible D gene (5 bases). Germline loops: CDR1 SGHDN, CDR2 FVKESK. This CDR3 is 15 amino acids long. V dropped 1 base and J dropped 4 bases, with 13 bases sitting between them. CDR3 sequence: CASSQVEGVGETQYF. The CDR3 DNA reads as TGTGCCAGCAGCCAAGTAGAAGGGGTGGGAGAGACCCAGTACTTC.

The rearrangement links TRBV9 to TRBJ2-2; possibly TRBD1 for D (5 bases). The germline gives CDR1 SGDLS, CDR2 YYNGEE. The V gene lost 0 bases and the J gene lost 2 bases, with 11 bases spanning the gap. The CDR3 covers 16 residues. The CDR3 nucleotides are TGTGCCAGCAGCGTAGAGGGGAACTCAAACACCGGGGAGCTGTTTTTT. Encoded protein: CASSVEGNSNTGELFF.

This chain connects TRBV5-1 to TRBJ1-1; D not certain. Trimming left V 3 bases short and J 7 bases short, with 19 bases between. The CDR3 runs to 15 residues. Germline CDR1 and CDR2: SGHRS and YFSETQ. This chain's CDR3 is CASSSPSGESGEAFF. The CDR3 DNA is TGCGCCAGCAGCTCCCCCAGCGGGGAATCGGGTGAAGCTTTCTTT.

V gene TRBV9 combines with J gene TRBJ2-5; D perhaps matches TRBD2 (5 bases). CDR1 is SGDLS, CDR2 YYNGEE, per germline. V was clipped by 1 base and J by 3 bases, with 10 bases between them. This CDR3 comprises 14 residues. The CDR3 reads CASSVTVGEETQYF. CDR3 nucleotide sequence: TGTGCCAGCAGCGTAACCGTGGGAGAAGAGACCCAGTACTTC.

The DNA of the CDR3 is TGTGCCAGCAGTCCCCGGACTAGCGGGACTCTGGACAATGAGCAGTTCTTC. Amino acids: CASSPRTSGTLDNEQFF. The chain has TRBV6-6 and TRBJ2-1, with 12 bases identical to TRBD2. CDR3 size: 17 residues. V was clipped by 5 bases and J by 5 bases; unmatched bases: 10. CDR1 MNHNY and CDR2 SVGAGI come from the germline V gene (reference sequence).

This sequence joins TRBV6-5 and TRBJ2-3, with D hard to call. The germline V and J ends were trimmed by 0 bases and 1 base, with 8 bases remaining between them. The CDR3 covers 15 residues. Germline V gene sequence: CDR1 MNHEY, CDR2 SVGAGI. The chain's CDR3 is CASSYSSTRTDTQYF. In DNA, the CDR3 is TGTGCCAGCAGTTACTCGTCGACTCGCACAGATACGCAGTATTTT.

The CDR3 DNA follows: TGTGCCAGCAGCCCAAATCGTCTTAGCTTTTCGAGGACAGATACGCAGTATTTT. Residues: CASSPNRLSFSRTDTQYF. V is TRBV5-5 and J is TRBJ2-3; D unresolved. Germline V gives CDR1 SGHKS, CDR2 YYEKEE (reference sequence). The CDR3 is made up of 18 amino acids. V was pared by 4 bases and J by 3 bases, with 24 bases between.

The gene calls are TRBV12-3 or TRBV12-4 and TRBJ1-2; D remains unclear. The CDR3 contains 12 residues. The V and J ends lost 10 bases and 2 bases respectively, with 11 bases between them. The CDR3 bases are TGTGCCACCAGCTCTTTAAACTATGGCTACACCTTC. Translation gives CATSSLNYGYTF.

The CDR3 nucleotides read TGTGCCAGTAGTATAAATCGGGACAGCTACGAGCAGTACTTC. It encodes CASSINRDSYEQYF. The chain couples TRBV19 to TRBJ2-7; TRBD1 matches at 7 bases. The CDR3 spans 14 residues. Germline V gene sequence: CDR1 LNHDA, CDR2 SQIVND (reference sequence). V lost 2 bases and J lost 3; bases outside the gene matches: 4.

Note on this clone: Distinct nucleotide sequences in the sample also encode this CDR3. The J gene is TRBJ2-2, the V gene TRBV9; a weak D match, TRBD1 (5 bases). Germline loops: CDR1 SGDLS, CDR2 YYNGEE. The CDR3 sequence is 14 residues long. V lost 0 bases, J lost 4 bases, and 7 bases lay in between. CDR3 DNA sequence: TGTGCCAGCAGCGTAGGGGGCGGCACCGGGGAGCTGTTTTTT. Translated: CASSVGGGTGELFF. Based on the CDR3 plus reference TRBV9 and TRBJ2-2, the full variable domain is DSGVTQTPKHLITATGQRVTLRCSPRSGDLSVYWYQQSLDQGLQFLIQYYNGEERAKGNILERFSAQQFPDLHSELNLSSLELGDSALYFCASSVGGGTGELFFGEGSRLTVL.

The chain joins TRBV30 to TRBJ1-1, with 9 bases that match TRBD1. V lost 5 bases to trimming and J lost 5 bases; unmatched junction nucleotides: 9. The length of the CDR3 is 14 residues. Germline CDR1 GTSNPN, CDR2 SVGIG (reference sequence). CDR3 region: CAWVNRGPGTEAFF. DNA for the CDR3: TGTGCCTGGGTAAACAGGGGGCCGGGGACTGAAGCTTTCTTT. Full variable domain (missing parts from reference TRBV30 and TRBJ1-1): SQTIHQWPATLVQPVGSPLSLECTVEGTSNPNLYWYRQAAGRGLQLLFYSVGIGQISSEVPQNLSASRPQDRQFILSSKKLLLSDSGFYLCAWVNRGPGTEAFFGQGTRLTVV.

This clone was counted a single time. This chain joins TRBV7-8 and TRBJ2-7; TRBD1 matches at 8 bases. Germline values: CDR1 SGHVS, CDR2 FQNEAQ. The CDR3 sequence is 14 residues long. V gave up 7 bases and J gave up 2 bases; unmatched junction bases: 7. CDR3 loop: CASTPQGVAYEQYF. CDR3 nucleotides: TGTGCCAGCACCCCACAGGGGGTGGCCTACGAGCAGTACTTC.

The chain combines TRBV3-1 (or the pseudogene TRBV3-2) with TRBJ2-1; D may be TRBD1 (6 bases). Per germline, CDR1 LGHDT and CDR2 YNNKEL (reference sequence). Trimming stripped 4 bases from V and 15 bases from J, with 19 bases between. The CDR3 contains 13 residues. The CDR3 coding sequence is TGTGCCAGCAGCCCCCCATACTTCGGGACACTGTTCTTC. It specifies CASSPPYFGTLFF.

This clone has a handful of counts. This chain's CDR3 is CASSWSGSPYNEQFF. The CDR3 DNA follows: TGTGCCAGCAGTTGGAGCGGGAGCCCCTACAATGAGCAGTTCTTC. The chain uses TRBV27 and TRBJ2-1; TRBD2 matches at 8 bases. The V segment lost 4 bases and the J segment 2 bases; nucleotides outside the gene matches: 4. The germline V gene encodes CDR1 MNHEY and CDR2 SMNVEV (reference sequence). CDR3 size: 15 residues.

The chain uses TRBV30 and TRBJ1-1; D remains ambiguous. V gave up 4 bases and J gave up 4 bases, with 16 bases separating them. Germline CDR1 GTSNPN, CDR2 SVGIG (reference sequence). CDR3 size: 14 residues. The CDR3 sequence: CAWTGPRGSTEAFF. For the CDR3, the DNA is TGTGCCTGGACCGGACCTCGAGGGAGCACTGAAGCTTTCTTT.

The gene calls are TRBV5-1 and TRBJ2-1; 9 bases fit TRBD2. The CDR3 runs to 16 residues. V dropped 2 bases and J dropped 5; count of bases not matched to a gene: 8. Germline loops: CDR1 SGHRS, CDR2 YFSETQ. The CDR3 sequence: CASSFLAGVVDNEQFF. In nucleotides, the CDR3 is TGCGCCAGCAGCTTTTTAGCGGGAGTGGTCGACAATGAGCAGTTCTTC.

This clone was detected a few times. V is TRBV21-1 and J is TRBJ2-1; the DNA was not used to check the table's D call, TRBD1. TRBV21-1 is listed as a pseudogene. This CDR3 comprises 11 residues. The CDR3 loop reads CARGARNEQFF. As DNA, the CDR3 is TGTGCCAGGGGGGCGCGGAATGAGCAGTTCTTC.

This clone has only a few counts. This chain links TRBV19 with TRBJ2-1, with 12 bases identical to TRBD2. There are 16 residues in the CDR3. V lost 3 bases to trimming and J lost 10 bases; unmatched junction nucleotides: 10. The germline V gene encodes CDR1 LNHDA and CDR2 SQIVND (reference sequence). The CDR3 DNA is TGTGCCAGTAGTATGAGACGGACTAGCGGGATAGGGGAGCAGTTCTTC. It is translated as CASSMRRTSGIGEQFF.

V is TRBV12-3 or TRBV12-4 and J is TRBJ1-2, with D perhaps TRBD1 (6 bases). The CDR3 is 12 amino acids. Trimming pared 3 bases from V and 7 bases from J, leaving 9 bases between. CDR3 loop: CASSFGTSGYTF. Here the CDR3 DNA reads TGTGCCAGCAGTTTTGGGACATCTGGCTACACCTTC.

The CDR3 here is CASRSTSFGEQFF. The CDR3 DNA follows: TGTGCCAGCAGATCTACTAGTTTCGGTGAGCAGTTCTTC. V is TRBV12-3 or TRBV12-4 and J is TRBJ2-1; weak D call: TRBD2 (5 bases). The CDR3 extends over 13 amino acids. V shed 6 bases and J shed 9 bases, with 15 bases lying between them.

J is TRBJ1-1 and V is TRBV18; tentative D call: TRBD1 (5 bases). The CDR3 extends over 14 amino acids. Germline V gives CDR1 KGHSH, CDR2 LQKENI. Trimming cost V 3 bases and J 1 base, with 9 bases left between them. The CDR3, as DNA: TGTGCCAGCTCACCGGGGCCCCGGAACACTGAAGCTTTCTTT. This translates into CASSPGPRNTEAFF.